These 26 T cell receptor beta chains were sequenced from one sample in a study of CD8 T cells in Susac syndrome. When the RNA was reverse transcribed, random hexamers were used with an input of about 0.5 to 1 ug. Each CDR3 protein is one row after TCRdb ran MiXCR on the immunoSEQ multiplex PCR reads. Altogether about 280,000 distinct CDR3 sequences are present, roughly 81% being singletons, with the ten largest covering approximately 0.11%. Sample: CD8+ T cells from PBMCs. The receptors originated from a human donor with multiple sclerosis.

In this sample, this clonotype turned up once. This rearrangement joins TRBV9 to TRBJ2-2; the D gene is possibly TRBD2 (6 bases). With 1 base removed from V and 3 bases from J, the gap between germline ends came to 16 bases. The CDR3 covers 17 residues. Germline V gene data show CDR1 as SGDLS and CDR2 as YYNGEE. In nucleotides, the CDR3 is TGTGCCAGCAGCGTAAATTTAGTGTGGGGGGACACCGGGGAGCTGTTTTTT. Protein sequence: CASSVNLVWGDTGELFF.

This chain links TRBV20-1 with TRBJ2-2; D is possibly TRBD1 or TRBD2 (6 bases each). Trimming cost V 6 bases and J 6 bases, with 20 bases left between them. The length of the CDR3 is 15 residues. Germline CDR1 is DFQATT and CDR2 is SNEGSKA (reference sequence). DNA for the CDR3: TGCAGTGCAAGGGGGTCGGCGGGAAGGGCCGGGGAGCTGTTTTTT. This encodes CSARGSAGRAGELFF.

The chain couples TRBV27 to TRBJ2-3; no clear D. The V and J ends lost 2 bases and 3 bases respectively, with 15 bases between them. There are 16 residues in the CDR3. Germline V gene lookup returns CDR1 MNHEY and CDR2 SMNVEV (reference sequence). The CDR3 DNA follows: TGTGCCAGCAGTTTAGTGACCGCCTTGGGAACAGATACGCAGTATTTT. Translating gives CASSLVTALGTDTQYF.

The chain joins TRBV6-5 to TRBJ2-5; 8 nucleotides line up with TRBD2. CDR1 is MNHEY and CDR2 is SVGAGI in the germline V gene. Unmatched junction bases numbered 13, after V lost 0 bases and J lost 1 base. The CDR3 is 19 amino acids. The CDR3 spells CASSYSMRAGEALQETQYF. The DNA for the CDR3 is TGTGCCAGCAGTTACTCGATGAGAGCGGGAGAAGCCCTCCAAGAGACCCAGTACTTC.

This clonotype was detected once. The genes are TRBV29-1 and TRBJ1-1; TRBD1 is a possible D gene (6 bases). Deletions cut 2 bases from V and 0 bases from J, with 13 bases between. This CDR3 has 15 amino acids. CDR1 is SQVTM, CDR2 ANQGSEA, per germline. Here the CDR3 reads CSVESRGSLNTEAFF. CDR3 nucleotides: TGCAGCGTTGAATCTAGGGGGAGTTTGAACACTGAAGCTTTCTTT.

V and J are TRBV12-3 or TRBV12-4 and TRBJ2-3; D is undetermined. Trimming stripped 6 bases from V and 0 bases from J, with 10 bases between. This CDR3 spans 14 amino acids. The CDR3 here is CASRPSGSTDTQYF. CDR3 sequence (DNA): TGTGCCAGCAGACCATCGGGTAGCACAGATACGCAGTATTTT.

This chain joins TRBV5-6 and TRBJ1-5; no definite D call. Germline CDR1 is SGHDT and CDR2 is YYEEEE. Trimming left V 0 bases short and J 6 bases short, with 13 bases between. The CDR3 length is 15 residues. The CDR3 coding sequence is TGTGCCAGCAGCTTGGTCCCTTTTCCTGGTCAGCCCCAGCATTTT. This sequence encodes CASSLVPFPGQPQHF. Supplemented by reference TRBV5-6 and TRBJ1-5, the full variable domain reads DAGVTQSPTHLIKTRGQQVTLRCSPKSGHDTVSWYQQALGQGPQFIFQYYEEEERQRGNFPDRFSGHQFPNYSSELNVNALLLGDSALYLCASSLVPFPGQPQHFGDGTRLSIL.

The chain joins TRBV7-9 to TRBJ2-7, with TRBD1 matching over 8 bases. The V and J ends lost 2 bases and 6 bases, in that order; junction bases with no gene match: 6. The germline V gene encodes CDR1 SEHNR and CDR2 FQNEAQ (reference sequence). CDR3 length: 14 residues. CDR3 in DNA: TGTGCCAGCAGCTTAACCAGGGGGCTCGGCGAGCAGTACTTC. Translation gives CASSLTRGLGEQYF.

V gene TRBV7-9 combines with J gene TRBJ1-1; D may be TRBD1 (5 bases). This CDR3 contains 14 residues. CDR1 and CDR2 from the germline V gene are SEHNR and FQNEAQ (reference sequence). The V and J ends lost 8 bases and 6 bases respectively, with 19 bases between them. CDR3 DNA: TGTGCCAGCGCTGAGCCGTCAGGGAAGGCTGAAGCTTTCTTT. It translates to CASAEPSGKAEAFF.

The CDR3 region is CASSLLRGPGELFF. The CDR3 bases are TGTGCCAGCAGCTTATTGAGGGGCCCCGGGGAGCTGTTTTTT. The V call is TRBV7-9, the J call TRBJ2-2; D may match TRBD1 or TRBD2 (5 bases each). Trimming left V 2 bases short and J 6 bases short, with 10 bases between. Germline values: CDR1 SEHNR, CDR2 FQNEAQ (reference sequence). There are 14 residues in the CDR3.

This chain joins TRBV19 and TRBJ2-1; a weak D match, TRBD2 (6 bases). The CDR3 loop spans 13 amino acids. Trimming left V 5 bases short and J 6 bases short, with 11 bases between. Germline V gives CDR1 LNHDA, CDR2 SQIVND (reference sequence). The CDR3 here is CASSSLASNEQFF. CDR3 DNA sequence: TGTGCCAGTAGTTCTCTAGCGAGCAATGAGCAGTTCTTC.

The chain recombines TRBV5-6 with TRBJ2-7, with D possibly matching TRBD1 (5 bases). The ends were cut back, 0 bases at V and 2 bases at J, with 15 bases in the middle. The CDR3 contains 16 residues. Germline values: CDR1 SGHDT, CDR2 YYEEEE. CDR3 nucleotides: TGTGCCAGCAGCTTGGAACCGACAGCTTCTACCTACGAGCAGTACTTC. Translation: CASSLEPTASTYEQYF.

This chain uses TRBV5-1 with TRBJ2-7; D may be TRBD1 or TRBD2 (6 bases each). Germline CDR1 SGHRS, CDR2 YFSETQ. V was clipped by 3 bases and J by 3 bases, with 25 bases between them. The CDR3 runs to 18 residues. The CDR3 DNA sequence: TGCGCCAGCAGCTGGGGCGAAATCGGGGGCCTCTTACTCTACGAGCAGTACTTC. Translation gives CASSWGEIGGLLLYEQYF.

This clonotype showed up just once. An end of the junction differs from the germline gene, which may be a read error. The chain carries TRBV18 and TRBJ2-2; possibly TRBD2 for D (5 bases). Germline CDR1 is KGHSH and CDR2 is LQKENI. The CDR3 has 19 amino acids. CDR3 nucleotides: TGTGCCAGCCCACCAGACGGGATTTATGGACTCCCATCTACCGGGGAGCTGTTTTTT. Encoded protein: CASPPDGIYGLPSTGELFF.

The rearrangement uses TRBV9 and TRBJ1-1; the D gene is possibly TRBD1 (5 bases). This CDR3 has 12 amino acids. The germline V gene has CDR1 SGDLS and CDR2 YYNGEE. The germline V and J ends were trimmed by 0 bases and 11 bases, with 11 bases remaining between them. CDR3 in amino acids: CASSVVEGQAFF. The CDR3 coding sequence is TGTGCCAGCAGCGTAGTGGAGGGGCAGGCTTTCTTT. Filled out from reference TRBV9 and TRBJ1-1, the complete variable domain reads DSGVTQTPKHLITATGQRVTLRCSPRSGDLSVYWYQQSLDQGLQFLIQYYNGEERAKGNILERFSAQQFPDLHSELNLSSLELGDSALYFCASSVVEGQAFFGQGTRLTVV.

The chain employs TRBV7-9 and TRBJ2-5, with D possibly matching TRBD1 (5 bases). CDR3 length: 14 amino acids. Trimming pared 5 bases from V and 3 bases from J, leaving 13 bases between. CDR1 SEHNR and CDR2 FQNEAQ come from the germline V gene (reference sequence). The DNA of the CDR3 is TGTGCCAGCAGCGAAGCAGGGTGGGAAGAGACCCAGTACTTC. Encoded protein: CASSEAGWEETQYF.

The chain carries TRBV28 and TRBJ2-2, with 11 bases lining up with TRBD2. Germline CDR1 and CDR2: MDHEN and SYDVKM. V was clipped by 1 base and J by 6 bases; unmatched bases: 4. The CDR3 loop spans 16 amino acids. The CDR3: CASSLFPSGRSGELFF. CDR3 nucleotide sequence: TGTGCCAGCAGTTTATTCCCTAGCGGGAGGTCCGGGGAGCTGTTTTTT.

This chain links TRBV6-2 or TRBV6-3 with TRBJ1-2; TRBD1 is a possible D gene (5 bases). This CDR3 is built from 14 residues. Germline lookup yields CDR1 MNHEY and CDR2 SVGEGT. V was shortened by 2 bases and J by 4 bases, with 11 bases between the two germline ends. The CDR3 protein is CASSYGETVYGYTF. Written as DNA, the CDR3 is TGTGCCAGCAGTTACGGGGAGACAGTCTATGGCTACACCTTC.

The chain has TRBV14 and TRBJ2-3; possible D gene TRBD2, 5 bases. The V end was cut by 3 bases, the J end by 9 bases, with 10 bases between. CDR1 SGHDN and CDR2 FVKESK come from the germline V gene. The CDR3 runs to 12 residues. The DNA of the CDR3 is TGTGCCAGCAGCCAGGACTGGCGAACGCAGTATTTT. Translating gives CASSQDWRTQYF.

The chain is built from TRBV3-1 and TRBJ2-1; tentatively, D is TRBD2 (6 bases). Germline-derived CDR1 and CDR2 are LGHDT and YNNKEL (reference sequence). This CDR3 has 15 residues. V was pared by 3 bases and J by 4 bases, with 13 bases between. This CDR3 reads CASSQSGVAYNEQFF. DNA of the CDR3: TGTGCCAGCAGCCAGTCGGGAGTTGCATACAATGAGCAGTTCTTC.

This chain links TRBV20-1 with TRBJ2-7, with D perhaps TRBD1 (6 bases). This CDR3 spans 19 amino acids. V gave up 0 bases and J gave up 0 bases, with 24 bases separating them. The germline V gene has CDR1 DFQATT and CDR2 SNEGSKA (reference sequence). The CDR3 loop reads CSARDPFLGIDRSSYEQYF. The CDR3 DNA reads TGCAGTGCTAGAGATCCCTTTTTAGGAATTGACAGGTCCTCCTACGAGCAGTACTTC.

Details on this clonotype: As the CDR3 is not closed by the conserved phenylalanine or tryptophan, this likely results from a read error. This rearrangement joins TRBV9 to TRBJ1-1, with D unclear. Germline CDR1 reads SGDLS; CDR2 reads YYNGEE. Trimming shortened V by 3 bases and J by 8 bases, and 14 bases separated the two germline ends. This CDR3 is built from 13 residues. CDR3 DNA: TGTGCCAGCAGCGAAACCCCTATTTTGGAAGCTTTCTCT. This gives the protein CASSETPILEAFS.

V and J are TRBV27 and TRBJ2-7, with D possibly matching TRBD1 (5 bases). Germline values: CDR1 MNHEY, CDR2 SMNVEV (reference sequence). CDR3 length: 15 amino acids. Trimming cost V 5 bases and J 0 bases, with 14 bases left between them. The CDR3 sequence is CASSPQQGISYEQYF. CDR3 nucleotides: TGTGCCAGCAGTCCTCAGCAGGGAATCTCCTACGAGCAGTACTTC.

V usage is TRBV20-1 and J usage is TRBJ1-1; unclear D gene. CDR1 and CDR2 (germline): DFQATT, SNEGSKA (reference sequence). Trimming took off 5 bases at V and 0 bases at J, with 13 bases between the two ends. CDR3 size: 14 residues. This CDR3 is CSAPPGRLNTEAFF. The CDR3 DNA reads as TGCAGTGCTCCTCCCGGCAGGTTGAACACTGAAGCTTTCTTT.

This clonotype was seen only once. This sequence joins TRBV20-1 and TRBJ1-3; no firm D call. CDR1 and CDR2 from the germline V gene are DFQATT and SNEGSKA (reference sequence). V lost 3 bases and J lost 4, with 7 bases in between. The CDR3 covers 12 residues. The CDR3 DNA sequence: TGCAGTGCTAGGGGTGGGGGAAACACCATATATTTT. Protein product: CSARGGGNTIYF.

In DNA form, the CDR3 reads TGTGCCAGCAGCCATTTTGGGACGGCTGGGGTCAACTATGGCTACACCTTC. As protein: CASSHFGTAGVNYGYTF. The J gene is TRBJ1-2, the V gene TRBV14; D is perhaps TRBD1 (5 bases). CDR1 and CDR2 (germline): SGHDN, FVKESK. Trimming left V 3 bases short and J 2 bases short, with 19 bases between. The CDR3 is made up of 17 amino acids. Full variable domain (missing parts from reference TRBV14 and TRBJ1-2): EAGVTQFPSHSVIEKGQTVTLRCDPISGHDNLYWYRRVMGKEIKFLLHFVKESKQDESGMPNNRFLAERTGGTYSTLKVQPAELEDSGVYFCASSHFGTAGVNYGYTFGSGTRLTVV.